Below are 7 T cell receptor beta chains sequenced from a single sample in a study of blood T cell repertoires in COVID-19. TCRdb's table, derived via immunoSEQ multiplex PCR, lists solely in-frame clones and lacks some. The data contain roughly 80,000 clones, roughly 82% of them seen just once; the ten biggest clones take up about a fifth. What was sequenced was peripheral blood. The receptor set was obtained from a human donor in a cohort sampled during active COVID-19.

This chain links TRBV10-3 with TRBJ2-5; D gene unclear. CDR1 and CDR2 from the germline V gene are ENHRY and SYGVKD. Trimming pared 4 bases from V and 3 bases from J, leaving 9 bases between. This CDR3 contains 13 residues. CDR3 loop: CAISARVEETQYF. The CDR3 DNA follows: TGTGCCATCAGTGCAAGAGTCGAAGAGACCCAGTACTTC.

This rearrangement joins TRBV19 to TRBJ2-7; 8 positions agree with TRBD1. Germline V gene data show CDR1 as LNHDA and CDR2 as SQIVND (reference sequence). V trimming: 5 bases; J trimming: 1 base; junction bases outside the gene matches: 10. This CDR3 region has 16 residues. The chain's CDR3 is CASSGARTGTSYEQYF. The CDR3 DNA reads TGTGCCAGTAGTGGGGCTCGGACAGGGACTTCCTACGAGCAGTACTTC.

The chain couples TRBV5-4 to TRBJ2-7; 9 positions match TRBD1. Per germline, CDR1 SGHNT and CDR2 YYREEE (reference sequence). Trimming cost V 3 bases and J 5 bases; bases outside gene matches: 6. This CDR3 has 14 residues. CDR3: CASSWGTGRNEQYF. In nucleotides, the CDR3 is TGTGCCAGCAGCTGGGGGACAGGGAGGAACGAGCAGTACTTC.

This clone was counted a few times. J is TRBJ2-7 and V is TRBV16; TRBD1 matches at 7 bases. Germline CDR1 KGHSY, CDR2 FQNENV. The length of the CDR3 is 15 residues. After removal of 5 bases from V and 2 bases from J, the junction contained 9 bases not matched to a gene. Here the CDR3 reads CASSASGTAAYEQYF. CDR3 nucleotides: TGTGCCAGCAGCGCATCCGGGACAGCGGCCTACGAGCAGTACTTC. The whole variable domain, remainder taken from reference TRBV16 and TRBJ2-7, is GEEVAQTPKHLVRGEGQKAKLYCAPIKGHSYVFWYQQVLKNEFKFLISFQNENVFDETGMPKERFSAKCLPNSPCSLEIQATKLEDSAVYFCASSASGTAAYEQYFGPGTRLTVT.

V is TRBV7-2 and J is TRBJ2-1; 10 positions match TRBD2. Germline CDR1 SGHTA, CDR2 FQGNSA. CDR3 length: 14 amino acids. Trimming at V came to 5 bases and at J to 7 bases, leaving 5 bases not matched to a gene. Here the CDR3 reads CASSLGLALNEQFF. CDR3 bases: TGTGCCAGCAGCCTGGGACTAGCGTTGAATGAGCAGTTCTTC.

This sequence joins TRBV29-1 and TRBJ1-2; 8 bases match TRBD1. Germline trimming cut 1 base from V and 1 base from J; bases unmatched to any gene: 5. CDR1 and CDR2 from the germline V gene are SQVTM and ANQGSEA. The CDR3 is 15 amino acids. The CDR3 spells CSVEGEQGVNYGYTF. CDR3 DNA sequence: TGCAGCGTTGAAGGGGAACAGGGGGTTAACTATGGCTACACCTTC.

This clone was recorded once. V and J are TRBV12-3 or TRBV12-4 and TRBJ2-5, with D uncertain. Trimming removed 4 bases from V and 0 bases from J, with 3 bases in between. This CDR3 spans 12 amino acids. The CDR3 spells CASSSYQETQYF. CDR3 nucleotides: TGTGCCAGCAGTTCGTACCAAGAGACCCAGTACTTC.